Listed here is a single T cell receptor beta chain. The clone's antigen remains unknown. It has no much larger one-base neighbor in the sample; base qualities were not kept. The record originates from a study of blood T cells in healthy people across ages (dated by TCRdb to the mid-2010s). For the wider study: Template switching captured roughly one uniquely barcoded TCR beta cDNA molecule per two T cells in model experiments. For two donors (one aged 18 to 30 and one aged 80 or older), the study analyzed two additional independent replicas of 1 million unique cDNA reads from the same blood draw. Four age groups were formed from the donors: young (average roughly 16 years), middle-aged (more than 35), aged (roughly 58) and long-lived (less than 85). The study measured age-related changes in TCR beta repertoire diversity using deep sequencing normalized with unique cDNA molecular identifiers. General conclusions and limits of the study: Estimates of total diversity from one million sequenced T cells were regarded as lower bounds and underestimates. Compared with the aged group, more naive CD4+ T cells, fewer expanded clones and increased TCR diversity were shown by the long-lived group, suggesting age selection. Because the CMV infection status of the donors was unknown, age-related changes in expanded clonotypes may potentially have been confounded. Observed TCR beta diversity per million T cells fell roughly linearly with age, and a significant reduction was already apparent by age roughly 41. Since profiling was done on bulk unsorted PBMCs, naive and antigen-experienced compartments could not be conclusively compared. There was a strong correlation between observed TCR beta diversity and the percentage of naive T cells measured by flow cytometry.

Libraries were made using 5' RACE. Instrument used: Illumina HiSeq 2500. A second PCR of about 6 to 12 cycles was run with a J-beta primer mix and a sample-barcoded 5' primer. A template-switch 5' adaptor carrying 12 random nucleotides introduced a unique molecular identifier onto each TCR beta cDNA molecule. Each sample yielded at least 2.5 million CDR3-containing paired-end reads. First-strand cDNA synthesis was performed from all RNA using the Mint cDNA synthesis kit, with priming by a TRBC-specific oligonucleotide. After uracil-DNA glycosylase treatment, a first 18-cycle PCR used universal primers M1SS and BC2_uni_R on all cDNA. In the authors' own workflow: For normalization, 1 million high-quality reads, each with a distinct molecular identifier, were randomly selected from each sample. Reads with shared molecular identifiers were discarded instead of being binned into consensus sequences. MiTCR, run with a Q25 quality threshold and the strictest error-elimination algorithm, handled CDR3 identification, clonotype clustering and error correction. A nonparametric unseen species model with Euler transformation was used to estimate a lower bound on total TCR beta diversity. The public reads were reanalyzed by TCRdb: fastp trimming at Q25, MiXCR alignment, in-frame beta chains only. Merged by CDR3 protein, the rows form single entries marked with the most common genes and DNA. None of the V and J calls come from the authors' own analysis; TCRdb made them. Counted in this sample were 750,000 to 1,000,000 distinct CDR3 sequences; just under 30% of them appeared once. The top ten clones comprise roughly 10% of the sample.

Systemically healthy Caucasian individuals from Russia, 39 in total and aged roughly 6 to 90 years, were included as donors. Each donor gave around 9.8 milliliters of peripheral blood, collected into EDTA-treated Vacutainer tubes. PBMCs were isolated by Ficoll-Paque density-gradient centrifugation, with at least 6 million obtained per sample. Total RNA was extracted from PBMCs with Trizol reagent, with at least 5 micrograms obtained per sample. For every donor, flow cytometry on a PBMC aliquot measured the percentage of naive CD45RAhigh/CD27high T cells. This sample was also put to use in a study of T cells of mothers and their children. The second study, in turn, reports: Nine systemically healthy Caucasian individuals, comprising three mothers and their six children, were included as donors. cDNA synthesis consumed the entire amount of extracted RNA, loaded at about 1.5 ug RNA in each 15 ul reaction. Sample barcodes and 2-4 random nucleotides were added via the M1S primer in the second PCR. More than 8 million TCR beta CDR3 reads were obtained from each mother, and some 3.3 million reads were obtained from each child. TCR recombination output is similarly shaped by thymic selection in related and unrelated pairs, with a minor effect exerted by inherited differences. Normalized repertoire overlap in related mother-child pairs was always slightly higher than in unrelated mother-child pairs, but the difference was never significant. With a sensitivity of about 100 clones per million clonotypes, no persistent microchimeric T cell clones were detected. In the study, deep NGS was used to compare the TCR beta repertoires of mothers and children, and features distinguishing related mother-child pairs from unrelated individuals were sought. The mean age was about 37 +/- 4 years for the mothers and around 10 +/- 4 years for the children. After adapter ligation was performed with NEBNext reagents, the libraries were sequenced on an Illumina HiSeq 2000 with 100+100 nt paired-end reads. To avoid cross-contamination, the mother libraries and the child libraries were prepared a month apart and sequenced in separate runs. Between roughly 450,000 and 2,200,000 distinct TCR beta clonotypes were identified per donor. Naive TCR beta clonotypes were estimated from low-frequency clonotypes matched to each donor's FACS-determined naive share, without sorting.

The specimen sequenced was blood. The clonotype comes from a woman aged 40 to 50 in good health.

Read as DNA, the sequence is TGTGCCTGGAGTCCTCTAGCAAGTGATACGCAGTATTTT. This codes for CAWSPLASDTQYF. Recombination joined TRBV30 with TRBJ2-3; TRBD2 is a weak D gene call, 5 bases matching. The V end loses 2 bases and the J end loses 6 bases, and a stretch of 12 bases separates them. From cysteine to phenylalanine, the CDR3 is 13 amino acids long. The DNA shown is the 39-base CDR3, in frame from base 1. Per the germline V gene (reference sequence), GTSNPN is the CDR1 and SVGIG is the CDR2.